This T cell receptor (beta chain) was captured by sequencing in a study of T cell responses to AZD1222 COVID-19 vaccine. Samples with a second dose at about 4 or about 12 weeks were pooled together. To note about this clone: Its antigen is not known.

Assay used: immunoSEQ multiplex PCR; TCRdb lists only in-frame clones, some missing. The sample includes 120,000 or so clones, roughly 86% of them seen just once. Findings of the study overall: Mostly white British, mostly female donors; authors suggested clonal diversity may be underestimated.

Sequenced material: peripheral blood, taken 28 days after the second AZD1222 dose. The receptor was derived from an adult who received the AZD1222 COVID-19 vaccine.

CDR3 amino acids: CAWSGEKRGDTQYF. The CDR3 coding sequence is TGTGCCTGGAGTGGGGAGAAAAGGGGAGATACGCAGTATTTT. This chain links TRBV30 with TRBJ2-3; D could derive from TRBD1 or TRBD2 (5 bases each). V was trimmed by 1 base and J by 5 bases, leaving 13 bases between them. This CDR3 comprises 14 residues. Germline CDR1 is GTSNPN and CDR2 is SVGIG (reference sequence).